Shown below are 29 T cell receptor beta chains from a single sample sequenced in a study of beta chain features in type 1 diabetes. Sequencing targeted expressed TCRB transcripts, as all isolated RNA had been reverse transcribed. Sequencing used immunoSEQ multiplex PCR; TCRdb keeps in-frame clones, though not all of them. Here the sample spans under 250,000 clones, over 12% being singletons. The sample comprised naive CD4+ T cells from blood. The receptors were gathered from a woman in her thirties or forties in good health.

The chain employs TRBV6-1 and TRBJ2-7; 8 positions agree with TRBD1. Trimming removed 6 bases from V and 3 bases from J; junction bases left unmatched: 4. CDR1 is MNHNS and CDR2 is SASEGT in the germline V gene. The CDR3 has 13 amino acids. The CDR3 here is CASRGTGNYEQYF. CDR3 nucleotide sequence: TGTGCCAGCAGAGGGACAGGTAACTACGAGCAGTACTTC.

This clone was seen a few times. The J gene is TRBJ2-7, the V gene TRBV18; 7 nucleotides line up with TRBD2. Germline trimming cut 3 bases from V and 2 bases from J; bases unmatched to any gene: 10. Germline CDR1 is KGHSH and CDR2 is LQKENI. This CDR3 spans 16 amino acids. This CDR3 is CASSPPWGGDTYEQYF. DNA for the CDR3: TGTGCCAGCTCACCCCCGTGGGGAGGGGATACCTACGAGCAGTACTTC.

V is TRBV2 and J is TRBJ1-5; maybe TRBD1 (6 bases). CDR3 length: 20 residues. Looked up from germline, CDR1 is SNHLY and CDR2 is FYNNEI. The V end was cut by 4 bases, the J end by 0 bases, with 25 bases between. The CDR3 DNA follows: TGTGCCAGCAGTGGATCGTGGTACAGGGCGAGTTCTAATAGCAATCAGCCCCAGCATTTT. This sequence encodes CASSGSWYRASSNSNQPQHF.

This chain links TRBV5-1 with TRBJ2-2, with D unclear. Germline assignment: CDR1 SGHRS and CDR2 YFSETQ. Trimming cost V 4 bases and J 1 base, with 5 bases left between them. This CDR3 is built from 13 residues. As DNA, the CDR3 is TGCGCCAGCAGCAGCCAGAACACCGGGGAGCTGTTTTTT. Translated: CASSSQNTGELFF.

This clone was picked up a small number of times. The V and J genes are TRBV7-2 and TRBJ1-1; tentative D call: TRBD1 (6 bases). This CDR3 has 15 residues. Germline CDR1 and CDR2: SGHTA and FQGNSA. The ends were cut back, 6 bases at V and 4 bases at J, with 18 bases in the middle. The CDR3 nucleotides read TGTGCCAGCAGACCGAGGGGGTTTGGGGGCACTGAAGCTTTCTTT. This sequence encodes CASRPRGFGGTEAFF. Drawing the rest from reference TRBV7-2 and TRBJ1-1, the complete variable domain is GAGVSQSPSNKVTEKGKDVELRCDPISGHTALYWYRQSLGQGLEFLIYFQGNSAPDKSGLPSDRFSAERTGGSVSTLTIQRTQQEDSAVYLCASRPRGFGGTEAFFGQGTRLTVV.

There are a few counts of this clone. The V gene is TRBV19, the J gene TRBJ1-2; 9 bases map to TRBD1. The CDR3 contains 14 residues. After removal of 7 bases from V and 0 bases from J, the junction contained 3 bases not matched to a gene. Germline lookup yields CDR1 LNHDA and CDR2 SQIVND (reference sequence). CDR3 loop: CASIGTGTNYGYTF. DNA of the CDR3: TGTGCCAGTATTGGGACAGGGACTAACTATGGCTACACCTTC. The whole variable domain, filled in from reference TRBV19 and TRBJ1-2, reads DGGITQSPKYLFRKEGQNVTLSCEQNLNHDAMYWYRQDPGQGLRLIYYSQIVNDFQKGDIAEGYSVSREKKESFPLTVTSAQKNPTAFYLCASIGTGTNYGYTFGSGTRLTVV.

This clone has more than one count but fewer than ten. The CDR3 bases are TGCAGTGCTACGACAGGGGACGGCTACACCTTC. Protein product: CSATTGDGYTF. The chain uses TRBV20-1 and TRBJ1-2; 8 positions agree with TRBD1. This CDR3 spans 11 amino acids. The V segment lost 4 bases and the J segment 8 bases; nucleotides outside the gene matches: 3. The germline V gene has CDR1 DFQATT and CDR2 SNEGSKA (reference sequence).

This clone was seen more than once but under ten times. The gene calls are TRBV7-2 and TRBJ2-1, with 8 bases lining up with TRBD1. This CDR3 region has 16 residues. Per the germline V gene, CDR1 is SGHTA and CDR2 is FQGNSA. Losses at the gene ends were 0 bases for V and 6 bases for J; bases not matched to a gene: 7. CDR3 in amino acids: CASSLAPGGAGNEQFF. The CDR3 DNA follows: TGTGCCAGCAGCTTAGCTCCAGGGGGCGCTGGCAATGAGCAGTTCTTC. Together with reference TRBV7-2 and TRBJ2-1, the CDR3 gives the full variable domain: GAGVSQSPSNKVTEKGKDVELRCDPISGHTALYWYRQSLGQGLEFLIYFQGNSAPDKSGLPSDRFSAERTGGSVSTLTIQRTQQEDSAVYLCASSLAPGGAGNEQFFGPGTRLTVL.

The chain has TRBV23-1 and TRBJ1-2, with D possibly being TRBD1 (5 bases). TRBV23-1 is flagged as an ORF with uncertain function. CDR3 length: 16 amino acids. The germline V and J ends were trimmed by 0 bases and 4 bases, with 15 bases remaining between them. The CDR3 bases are TGCGCCAGCAGTCAATCGTGGCAGGGACTTACCTATGGCTACACCTTC. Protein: CASSQSWQGLTYGYTF.

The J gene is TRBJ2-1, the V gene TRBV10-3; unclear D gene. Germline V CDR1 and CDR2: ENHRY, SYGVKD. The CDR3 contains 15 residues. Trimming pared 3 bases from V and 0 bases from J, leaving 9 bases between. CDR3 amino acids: CAISESKSSYNEQFF. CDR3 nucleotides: TGTGCCATCAGTGAATCGAAGAGCTCCTACAATGAGCAGTTCTTC.

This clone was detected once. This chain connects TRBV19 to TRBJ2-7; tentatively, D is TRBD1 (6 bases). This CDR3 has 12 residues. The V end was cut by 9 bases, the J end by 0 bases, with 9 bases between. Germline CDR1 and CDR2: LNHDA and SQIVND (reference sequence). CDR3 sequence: CASQTGSYEQYF. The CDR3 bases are TGTGCCAGCCAGACAGGCTCCTACGAGCAGTACTTC.

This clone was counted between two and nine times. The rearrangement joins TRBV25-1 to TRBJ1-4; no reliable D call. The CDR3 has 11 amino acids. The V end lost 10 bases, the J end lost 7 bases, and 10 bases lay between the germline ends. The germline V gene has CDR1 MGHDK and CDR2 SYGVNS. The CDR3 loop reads CATYYGEKLFF. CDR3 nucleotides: TGTGCCACCTACTATGGTGAAAAACTGTTTTTT.

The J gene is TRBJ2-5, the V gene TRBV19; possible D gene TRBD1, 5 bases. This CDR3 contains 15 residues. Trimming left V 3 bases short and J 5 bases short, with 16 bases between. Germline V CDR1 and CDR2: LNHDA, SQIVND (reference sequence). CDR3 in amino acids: CASSMRSAGMETQYF. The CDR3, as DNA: TGTGCCAGTAGTATGAGGTCCGCAGGGATGGAGACCCAGTACTTC.

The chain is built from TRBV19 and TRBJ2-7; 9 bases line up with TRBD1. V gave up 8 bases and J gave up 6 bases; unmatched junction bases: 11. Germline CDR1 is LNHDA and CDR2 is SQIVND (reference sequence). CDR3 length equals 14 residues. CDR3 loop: CASAPGQGTGEQYF. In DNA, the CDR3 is TGTGCCAGTGCCCCGGGACAGGGAACCGGCGAGCAGTACTTC.

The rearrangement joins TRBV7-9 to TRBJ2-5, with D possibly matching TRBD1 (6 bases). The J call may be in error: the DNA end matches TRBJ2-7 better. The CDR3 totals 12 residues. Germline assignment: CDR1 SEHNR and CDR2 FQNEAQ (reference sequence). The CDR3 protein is CASSSTGSEQYF. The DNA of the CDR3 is TGTGCCAGCAGCTCCACAGGGAGCGAGCAGTACTTC.

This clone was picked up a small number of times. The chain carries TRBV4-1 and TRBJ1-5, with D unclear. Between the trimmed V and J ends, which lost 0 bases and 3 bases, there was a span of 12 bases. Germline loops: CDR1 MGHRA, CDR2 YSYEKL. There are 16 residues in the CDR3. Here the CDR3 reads CASSQDLGVPNQPQHF. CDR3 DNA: TGCGCCAGCAGCCAAGACCTTGGAGTTCCCAATCAGCCCCAGCATTTT.

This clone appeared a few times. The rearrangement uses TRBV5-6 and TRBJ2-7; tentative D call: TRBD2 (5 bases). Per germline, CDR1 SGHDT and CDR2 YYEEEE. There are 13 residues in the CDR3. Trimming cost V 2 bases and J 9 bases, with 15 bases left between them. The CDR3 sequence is CASSFREPTSQYF. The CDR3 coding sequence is TGTGCCAGCAGCTTTAGGGAGCCAACGTCGCAGTACTTC.

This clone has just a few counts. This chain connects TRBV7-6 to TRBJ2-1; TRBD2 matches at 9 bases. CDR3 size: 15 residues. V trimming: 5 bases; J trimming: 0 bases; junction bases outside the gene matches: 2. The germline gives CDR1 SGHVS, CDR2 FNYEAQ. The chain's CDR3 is CASSALAGSYNEQFF. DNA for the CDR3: TGTGCCAGCAGCGCACTAGCGGGCTCCTACAATGAGCAGTTCTTC.

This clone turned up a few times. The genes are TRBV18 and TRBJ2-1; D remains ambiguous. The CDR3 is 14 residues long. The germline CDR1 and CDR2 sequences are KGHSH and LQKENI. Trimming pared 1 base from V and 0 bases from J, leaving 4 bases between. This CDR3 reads CASSPRNSYNEQFF. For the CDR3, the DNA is TGTGCCAGCTCACCACGTAACTCCTACAATGAGCAGTTCTTC.

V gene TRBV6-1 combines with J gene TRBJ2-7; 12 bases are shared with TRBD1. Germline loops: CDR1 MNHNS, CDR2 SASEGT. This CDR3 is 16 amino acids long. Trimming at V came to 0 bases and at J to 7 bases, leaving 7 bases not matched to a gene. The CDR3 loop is CASSEAAGTGGYEQYF. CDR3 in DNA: TGTGCCAGCAGTGAAGCGGCCGGGACAGGGGGCTATGAGCAGTACTTC.

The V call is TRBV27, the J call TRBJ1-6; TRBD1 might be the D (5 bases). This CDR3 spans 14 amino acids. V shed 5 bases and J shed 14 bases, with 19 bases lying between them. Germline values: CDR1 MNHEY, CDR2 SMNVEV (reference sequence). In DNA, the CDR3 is TGTGCCAGCAGTCGGGAGGGGATAATTTTGTCCCTCCACTTT. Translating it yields CASSREGIILSLHF.

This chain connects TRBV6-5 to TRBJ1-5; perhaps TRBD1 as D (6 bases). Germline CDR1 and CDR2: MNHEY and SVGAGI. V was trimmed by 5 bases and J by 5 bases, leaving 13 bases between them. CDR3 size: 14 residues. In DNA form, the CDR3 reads TGTGCCAGCAGTCCGGACAGCCCCTATCAGCCCCAGCATTTT. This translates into CASSPDSPYQPQHF.

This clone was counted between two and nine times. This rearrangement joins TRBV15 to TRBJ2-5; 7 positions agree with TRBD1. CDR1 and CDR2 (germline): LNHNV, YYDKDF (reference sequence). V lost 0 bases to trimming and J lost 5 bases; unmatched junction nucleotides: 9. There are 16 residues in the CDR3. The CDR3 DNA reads TGTGCCACCAGCAGAGAACTACAGGGGTTCCAGGAGACCCAGTACTTC. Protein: CATSRELQGFQETQYF. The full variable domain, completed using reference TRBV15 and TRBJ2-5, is DAMVIQNPRYQVTQFGKPVTLSCSQTLNHNVMYWYQQKSSQAPKLLFHYYDKDFNNEADTPDNFQSRRPNTSFCFLDIRSPGLGDTAMYLCATSRELQGFQETQYFGPGTRLLVL.

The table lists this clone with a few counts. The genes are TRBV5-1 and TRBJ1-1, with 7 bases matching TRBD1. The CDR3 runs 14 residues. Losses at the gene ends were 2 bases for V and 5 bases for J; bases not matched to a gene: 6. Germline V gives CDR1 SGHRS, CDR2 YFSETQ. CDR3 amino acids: CASSFTSGGTEAFF. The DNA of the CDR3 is TGCGCCAGCAGCTTCACCTCAGGGGGAACTGAAGCTTTCTTT.

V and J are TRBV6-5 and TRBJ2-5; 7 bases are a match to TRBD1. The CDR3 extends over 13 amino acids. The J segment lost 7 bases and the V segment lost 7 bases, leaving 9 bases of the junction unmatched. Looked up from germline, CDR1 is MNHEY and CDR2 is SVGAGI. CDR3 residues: CASTSGQTWTQYF. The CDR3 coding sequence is TGTGCCAGCACCTCGGGACAGACGTGGACCCAGTACTTC.

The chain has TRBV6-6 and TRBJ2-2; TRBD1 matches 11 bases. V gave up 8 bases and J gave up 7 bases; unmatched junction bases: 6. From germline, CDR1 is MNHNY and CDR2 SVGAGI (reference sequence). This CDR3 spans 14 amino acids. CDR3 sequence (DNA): TGTGCCAGCGAGGACAGGGGGCAGGACGGGGAGCTGTTTTTT. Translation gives CASEDRGQDGELFF.

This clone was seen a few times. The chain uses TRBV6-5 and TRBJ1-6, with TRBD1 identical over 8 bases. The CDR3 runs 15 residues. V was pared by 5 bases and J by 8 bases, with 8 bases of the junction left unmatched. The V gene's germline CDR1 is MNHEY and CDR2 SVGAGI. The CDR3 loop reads CASSGETGVDSPLHF. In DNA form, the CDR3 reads TGTGCCAGCAGTGGGGAGACAGGGGTGGATTCACCCCTCCACTTT.

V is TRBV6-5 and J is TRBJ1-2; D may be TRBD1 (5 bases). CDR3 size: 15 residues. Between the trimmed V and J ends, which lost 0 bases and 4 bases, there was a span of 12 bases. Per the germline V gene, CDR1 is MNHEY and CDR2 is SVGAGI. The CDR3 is CASSYSVSGGYGYTF. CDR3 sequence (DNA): TGTGCCAGCAGTTACTCGGTATCCGGGGGCTATGGCTACACCTTC.

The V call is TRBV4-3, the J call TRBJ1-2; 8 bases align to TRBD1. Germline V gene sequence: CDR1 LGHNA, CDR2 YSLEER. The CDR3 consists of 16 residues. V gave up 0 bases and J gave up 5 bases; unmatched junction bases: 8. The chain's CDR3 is CASSQDPTTGAYGYTF. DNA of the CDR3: TGCGCCAGCAGCCAAGACCCAACGACAGGGGCATATGGCTACACCTTC.